The entry below gives a single T cell receptor (beta chain) sequence along with its context. Its target is not known. This specimen belongs to a study of vaccination effects on CD4 cells after COVID-19. About the study: A couple of convalescent patients provided samples 16 days and one week prevaccination.

Study results and caveats: Late post-vaccination, clones induced by infection and those induced by vaccine underwent marked clonal contraction.

Produced via immunoSEQ multiplex PCR; TCRdb's table is partial and in-frame only. The sample includes 35,000 to 45,000 clones, approximately 78% of them seen just once. The CDR3 is made up of 12 amino acids. V lost 10 bases and J 3 bases, leaving 13 bases between the germline ends. Antigen-specific CD4+ T cells were first expanded with viral peptide pools by the ViraFEST assay and only then sequenced. After around 10 days in culture, the CD4+ T cells were isolated. The infection with SARS-CoV-2 (confirmed by PCR) occurred in this person between March and December 2020. The researchers cultured some 1.9 million PBMC per well with roughly 11 IU/ml IL-2 and roughly 10 ug/ml peptides.

Sequenced material: CD4+ T cells from PBMCs cultured with HCoV-NL63 spike peptides, taken before COVID-19 vaccination. The source is a human donor who had a prior SARS-CoV-2 infection. The chain recombines TRBV23-1 with TRBJ2-7; maybe TRBD1 (6 bases). TRBV23-1 is recorded as an ORF, its role being uncertain. The DNA of the CDR3 is TGCGCCACCCCCGGGGACAACTACGAGCAGTACTTC. It specifies CATPGDNYEQYF.